The rows below give T cell receptor beta chains drawn from one sample of a study of STAT5B mutations in CD4+ large granular lymphocyte leukemia. Sequencing used immunoSEQ multiplex PCR; TCRdb keeps in-frame clones, though not all of them. The repertoire includes about 22,000 clones, more than 60% of them detected once, and about 0.42% sits in the top ten. Sequenced material: CD4+ T cells from blood buffy coats. These TCRs come from a human donor in good health. Both conserved end residues are part of each CDR3. The order of the fields is D gene, V gene, clone size, J gene, CDR3 DNA, CDR3 protein. The D gene is left open where the match is weak. Where a row states a size, it is once, few, many or the class of an expanded clone; other rows omit it.

NA	TRBV19	NA	TRBJ2-7	TGTGCCAGTAGTAGAACTGGGGGCCGAAACTCCTACGAGCAGTACTTC	CASSRTGGRNSYEQYF
TRBD2	TRBV19	NA	TRBJ2-1	TGTGCCAGTAGAAGACTAGCGGGAGGGCCAATTGAGCAGTTCTTC	CASRRLAGGPIEQFF
NA	TRBV19	NA	TRBJ1-1	TGTGCCAGTACAGGGTCAATTTACACTGAAGCTTTCTTT	CASTGSIYTEAFF
NA	TRBV27	NA	TRBJ2-7	TGTGCCAGCAGGACGACCGGGAACTACGAGCAGTACTTC	CASRTTGNYEQYF
NA	TRBV9	NA	TRBJ2-1	TGTGCCAGCAGCGTTAGAGGAGACAGAAGCTCCTACAATGAGCAGTTCTTC	CASSVRGDRSSYNEQFF
NA	TRBV7-2	NA	TRBJ2-1	TGTGCCAGCAGCTTCGGGAGAGGGAATGAGCAGTTCTTC	CASSFGRGNEQFF
TRBD2	TRBV27	NA	TRBJ2-2	TGTGCCAGCAGTTTACCCGGGGGGGAGGAAGGAGGGCTGTTTTTT	CASSLPGGEEGGLFF
NA	TRBV27	once	TRBJ1-6	TGTGCCAGCAGGTCCTATGCGGGGGCGAGCTCCTATAATTCACCCCTCCACTTT	CASRSYAGASSYNSPLHF
NA	TRBV25-1	NA	TRBJ2-3	TGTGCCAGCAAGGAGGGGAACGGGCCAGATACGCAGTATTTT	CASKEGNGPDTQYF
NA	TRBV28	NA	TRBJ1-3	TGTGCCAGCAGTTTAGCGAACACCATATATTTT	CASSLANTIYF
NA	TRBV19	NA	TRBJ2-5	TGTGCCAGTAGAGTAGGACAGACGACAGAGACCCAGTACTTC	CASRVGQTTETQYF
TRBD2	TRBV11-2	few	TRBJ2-1	TGTGCCAGCAGCTTAGTTGAGGCGGGGGGGGAGCAGTTCTTC	CASSLVEAGGEQFF
NA	TRBV5-1	NA	TRBJ1-4	TGCGCCAGCAGCCTCGAGGGGAGGAAGGGTGAAAAACTGTTTTTT	CASSLEGRKGEKLFF
TRBD1	TRBV5-1	few	TRBJ1-1	TGCGCCAGCAGTTCCCAGGGGGCGCCCGACACTGAAGCTTTCTTT	CASSSQGAPDTEAFF
NA	TRBV7-8	NA	TRBJ2-1	TGTGCCAGCAGCCTGGGGTCGATTTCCTACAATGAGCAGTTCTTC	CASSLGSISYNEQFF